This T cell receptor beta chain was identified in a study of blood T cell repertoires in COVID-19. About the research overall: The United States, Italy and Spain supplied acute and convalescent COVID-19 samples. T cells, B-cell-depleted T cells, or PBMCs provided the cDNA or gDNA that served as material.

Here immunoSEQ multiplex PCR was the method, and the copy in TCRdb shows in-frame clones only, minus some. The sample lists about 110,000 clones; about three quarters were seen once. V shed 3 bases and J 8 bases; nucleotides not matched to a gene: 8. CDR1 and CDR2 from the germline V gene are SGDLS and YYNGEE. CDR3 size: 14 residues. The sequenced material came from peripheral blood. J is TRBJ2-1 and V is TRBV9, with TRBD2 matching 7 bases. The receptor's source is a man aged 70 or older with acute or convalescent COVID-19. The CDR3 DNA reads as TGTGCCAGCAGCGAGCAGCGGGGTTGGGATGAGCAGTTCTTC. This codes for CASSEQRGWDEQFF.